This TCR beta chain derives from a study of cytomegalovirus exposure and HLA in healthy donors. Findings and caveats of the study: Some TCR beta chains (approximately 180 of them) were listed as cytomegalovirus-associated. Indistinguishable V segments such as TRBV6-2 and TRBV6-3 were excluded.

The germline CDR1 and CDR2 sequences are SGHRS and YFSETQ. CDR3 length: 16 amino acids. Trimming shortened V by 0 bases and J by 10 bases, and 20 bases separated the two germline ends. This clone occurred a few times. The antigen is unknown. Amplification used 60 Vbeta primers and 13 Jbeta primers. The repertoire was sequenced with immunoSEQ multiplex PCR; TCRdb's copy has only in-frame clones and lacks some. The sample carries some 120,000 clones, about 15% recorded once. Source material: PBMCs. The rearrangement uses TRBV5-1 and TRBJ2-4, with a tentative D call TRBD1 (6 bases). The receptor was isolated from a female donor in good health and CMV-seropositive. CDR3 bases: TGCGCCAGCAGCTTGGAACAGGGACCCGCATTAAAAATTCAGTACTTC. Translating gives CASSLEQGPALKIQYF.